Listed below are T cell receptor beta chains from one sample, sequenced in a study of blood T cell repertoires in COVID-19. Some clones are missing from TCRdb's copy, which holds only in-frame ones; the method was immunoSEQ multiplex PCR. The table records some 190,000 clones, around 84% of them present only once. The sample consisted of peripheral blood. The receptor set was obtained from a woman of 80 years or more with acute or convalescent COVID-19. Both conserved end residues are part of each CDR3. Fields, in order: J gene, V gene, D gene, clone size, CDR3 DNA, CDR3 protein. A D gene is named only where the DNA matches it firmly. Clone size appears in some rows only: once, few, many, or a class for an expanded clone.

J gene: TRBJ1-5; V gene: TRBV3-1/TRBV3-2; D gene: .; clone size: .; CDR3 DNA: TGTGCCAGCAGCCTTTATACAGGGCGGCATCAGCCCCAGCATTTT; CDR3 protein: CASSLYTGRHQPQHF
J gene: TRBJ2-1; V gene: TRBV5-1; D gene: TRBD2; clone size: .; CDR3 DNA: TGCGCCAGCAGCGTGGAGATCGGACTAGTGGACAAGCAGTTCTTC; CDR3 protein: CASSVEIGLVDKQFF
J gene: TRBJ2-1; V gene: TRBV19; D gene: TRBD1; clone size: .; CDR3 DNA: TGTGCCAGTAGAAAACACCCGGGACAGCCCTACAATGAGCAGTTCTTC; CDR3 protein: CASRKHPGQPYNEQFF
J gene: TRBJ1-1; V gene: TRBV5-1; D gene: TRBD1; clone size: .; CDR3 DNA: TGCGCCAGCAGCTTAGGACAGGGTGAAGCTTTCTTT; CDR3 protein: CASSLGQGEAFF
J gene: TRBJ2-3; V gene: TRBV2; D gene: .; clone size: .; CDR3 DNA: TGTGCCAGCAGTGAAGCGCTTCCGGGAGAAGAGAGGTTGGATACGCAGTATTTT; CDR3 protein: CASSEALPGEERLDTQYF
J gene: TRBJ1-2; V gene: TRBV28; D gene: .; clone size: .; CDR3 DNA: TGTGCCAGCAGTTTAAACGGGAATGGCTACACCTTC; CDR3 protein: CASSLNGNGYTF
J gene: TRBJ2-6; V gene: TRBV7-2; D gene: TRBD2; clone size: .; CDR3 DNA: TGTGCCAGCAGCTTAAGGCGTGCGGGGGGGTCTGGGGCCAACGTCCTGACTTTC; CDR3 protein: CASSLRRAGGSGANVLTF
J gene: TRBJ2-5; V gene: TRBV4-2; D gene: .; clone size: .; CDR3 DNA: TGTGCCAGCAGCCAAGGGCAACTGGGGCGCGAGACCCAGTACTTC; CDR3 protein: CASSQGQLGRETQYF
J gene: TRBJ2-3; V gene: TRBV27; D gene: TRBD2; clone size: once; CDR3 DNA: TGTGCCAGCACTTCCTATAGCGGGGTCTACGGGAATACGCAGTATTTT; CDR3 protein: CASTSYSGVYGNTQYF
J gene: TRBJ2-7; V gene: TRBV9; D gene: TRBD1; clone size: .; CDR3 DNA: TGTGCCAGCAGCGTAGCTGGGGACAGCCACTACGAGCAGTACTTC; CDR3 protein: CASSVAGDSHYEQYF
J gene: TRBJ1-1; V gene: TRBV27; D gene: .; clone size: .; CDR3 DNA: TGTGCCAGCAGTTTTGGTACGGGGTTATTAGTCACTGAAGCTTTCTTT; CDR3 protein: CASSFGTGLLVTEAFF
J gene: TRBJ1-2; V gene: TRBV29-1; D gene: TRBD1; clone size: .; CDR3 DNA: TGCAGCGTTGAAGATGGGGACAGGGATGCTGGCTACACCTTC; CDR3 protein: CSVEDGDRDAGYTF
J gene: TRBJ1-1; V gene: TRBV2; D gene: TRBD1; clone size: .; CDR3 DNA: TGTGCCAGCAGCGGTGGGACAGTCTTGGAAGCTTTCTTT; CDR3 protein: CASSGGTVLEAFF
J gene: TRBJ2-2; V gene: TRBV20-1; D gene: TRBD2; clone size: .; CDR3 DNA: TGCAGTGCTCGTGGGCCCCCCGGACTAGCGGTTGCGAACACCGGGGAGCTGTTTTTT; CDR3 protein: CSARGPPGLAVANTGELFF
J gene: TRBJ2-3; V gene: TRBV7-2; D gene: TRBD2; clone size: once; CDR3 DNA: TGTGCCAGCAGCTCGGGGGTAGCGGGAGACACAGATACGCAGTATTTT; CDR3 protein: CASSSGVAGDTDTQYF
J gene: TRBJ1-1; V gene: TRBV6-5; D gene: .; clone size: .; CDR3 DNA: TGTGCCAGCAGTTCCGCACAGGGTTTGGCTGAAGCTTTCTTT; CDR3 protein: CASSSAQGLAEAFF
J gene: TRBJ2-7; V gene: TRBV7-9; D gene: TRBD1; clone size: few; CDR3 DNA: TGTGCCAGCAGCGCCGGGACAGGGGTTCAAGAGCAGTACTTC; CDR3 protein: CASSAGTGVQEQYF
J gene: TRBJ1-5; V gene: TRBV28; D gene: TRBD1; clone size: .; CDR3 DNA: TGTGCCAGCAGAGGACGGACAGGGTTTTATAGCAATCAGCCCCAGCATTTT; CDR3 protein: CASRGRTGFYSNQPQHF
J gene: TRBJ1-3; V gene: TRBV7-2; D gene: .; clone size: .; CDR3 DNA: TGTGCCAGCAGCCTGCAGAGACATGGAGGAAACACCATATATTTT; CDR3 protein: CASSLQRHGGNTIYF
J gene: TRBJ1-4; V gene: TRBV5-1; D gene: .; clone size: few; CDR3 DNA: TGCGCCAGCAGCGAGTCGCGGGAAAAACTGTTTTTT; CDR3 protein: CASSESREKLFF
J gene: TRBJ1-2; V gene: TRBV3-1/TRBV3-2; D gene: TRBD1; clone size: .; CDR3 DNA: TGTGCCAGCAGCCAAGACGGACAGGAGGAAGGCTACACCTTC; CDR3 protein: CASSQDGQEEGYTF
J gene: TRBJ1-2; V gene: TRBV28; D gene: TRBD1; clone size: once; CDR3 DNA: TGTGCCAGCAGGGGACAGGTTAACTATGGCTACACCTTC; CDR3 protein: CASRGQVNYGYTF
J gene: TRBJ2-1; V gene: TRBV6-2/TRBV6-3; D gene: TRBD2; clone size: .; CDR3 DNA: TGTGCCAGCAGTTTTTTAGGGGCGGGGGATGAGCAGTTCTTC; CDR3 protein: CASSFLGAGDEQFF
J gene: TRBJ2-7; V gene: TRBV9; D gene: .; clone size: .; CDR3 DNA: TGTGCCAGCGGGGGGGACACCTCCTACGAGCAGTACTTC; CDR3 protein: CASGGDTSYEQYF
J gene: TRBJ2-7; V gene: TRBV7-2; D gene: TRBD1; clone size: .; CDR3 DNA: TGTGCCAGCAGCAACAAGCTCTGGGGACAGGTCTACGAGCAGTACTTC; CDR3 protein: CASSNKLWGQVYEQYF
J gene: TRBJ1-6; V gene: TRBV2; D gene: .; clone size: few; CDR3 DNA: TGTGCCAGCTTACTCACGGGAATTGGTAATTCACCCCTCCACTTT; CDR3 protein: CASLLTGIGNSPLHF
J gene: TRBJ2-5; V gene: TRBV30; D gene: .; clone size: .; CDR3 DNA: TGTGCCTGGAGTGTACGGGTCAGGGAAGAGACCCAGTACTTC; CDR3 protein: CAWSVRVREETQYF
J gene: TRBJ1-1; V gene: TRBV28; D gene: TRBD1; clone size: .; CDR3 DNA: TGTGCCAGCAGTCAACCAGGACAGGGGGAGACTGAAGCTTTCTTT; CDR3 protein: CASSQPGQGETEAFF
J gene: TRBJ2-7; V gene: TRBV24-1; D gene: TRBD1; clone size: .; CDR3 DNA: TGTGCCACCAGTGATCCCGCCGGGACAGGGGGCTACGAGCAGTACTTC; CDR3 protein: CATSDPAGTGGYEQYF
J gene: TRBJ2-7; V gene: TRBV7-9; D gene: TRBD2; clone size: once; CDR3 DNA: TGTGCCAGCAGATTAAGCGGGGAACTCTACGAGCAGTACTTC; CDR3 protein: CASRLSGELYEQYF
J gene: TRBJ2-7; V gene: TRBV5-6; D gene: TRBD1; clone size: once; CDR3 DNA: TGTGCCAGCATTAGGACAGGGGTAATCTACGAGCAGTACTTC; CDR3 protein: CASIRTGVIYEQYF
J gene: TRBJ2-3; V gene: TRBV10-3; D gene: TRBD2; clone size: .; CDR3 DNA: TGTGCCATCAGTGGAGGTGGGTCGGGGGGAACAGATACGCAGTATTTT; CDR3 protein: CAISGGGSGGTDTQYF
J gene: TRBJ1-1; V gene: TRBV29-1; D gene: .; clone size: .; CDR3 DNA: TGCAGCTCAGAGGGAGGCACTTACACTGAAGCTTTCTTT; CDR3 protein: CSSEGGTYTEAFF